This is a list of T cell receptor beta chains from one sample in a study of T cell responses to AZD1222 COVID-19 vaccine. Libraries were prepared by immunoSEQ multiplex PCR; TCRdb keeps only in-frame clonotypes and omits some of them. The data show 200,000 or so clones, with 70% to 90% seen just once and under 7.5% held by the top ten. Sequenced material: peripheral blood, taken on day 0 of AZD1222 vaccination. The receptors originated from an adult in good health. Each CDR3 is given with its conserved first and last residue. A D gene is named only where the DNA matches it firmly. The size field is filled for only some rows; it gives once, few, many or a size class.

J | D | V | size | CDR3 | DNA
TRBJ2-7 | NA | TRBV4-1 | NA | CASSQDYGGGRNEQYF | TGCGCCAGCAGCCAAGATTATGGGGGGGGCAGAAACGAGCAGTACTTC
TRBJ1-5 | TRBD1 | TRBV12-3/TRBV12-4 | NA | CASSLTGDQPQHF | TGTGCCAGCAGTTTAACAGGGGATCAGCCCCAGCATTTT
TRBJ2-2 | NA | TRBV6-2/TRBV6-3 | NA | CASSFSRSATGELFF | TGTGCCAGCAGCTTCTCACGGTCCGCTACCGGGGAGCTGTTTTTT
TRBJ1-2 | NA | TRBV7-6 | NA | CASSLGGADWSIGYGYTF | TGTGCCAGCAGCCTCGGAGGGGCCGACTGGTCAATAGGTTATGGCTACACCTTC
TRBJ2-3 | TRBD2 | TRBV28 | NA | CASSLGLADDSTDTQYF | TGTGCCAGCAGTCTAGGACTAGCGGATGATAGCACAGATACGCAGTATTTT
TRBJ1-1 | NA | TRBV20-1 | NA | CSASGGEGSTEAFF | TGCAGTGCTAGTGGGGGAGAAGGAAGCACTGAAGCTTTCTTT
TRBJ1-3 | TRBD1 | TRBV7-9 | NA | CASSLGDRAGNTIYF | TGTGCCAGCAGCTTGGGGGACAGGGCTGGAAACACCATATATTTT
TRBJ1-3 | NA | TRBV5-1 | NA | CASSSDSGNTIYF | TGCGCCAGCAGCTCAGACTCTGGAAACACCATATATTTT
TRBJ1-2 | NA | TRBV6-5 | NA | CASSRAGPYGYTF | TGTGCCAGCAGCCGGGCGGGCCCCTATGGCTACACCTTC
TRBJ2-1 | NA | TRBV19 | NA | CASSSQAVERDNEQFF | TGTGCCAGTAGTTCCCAAGCGGTAGAAAGAGACAATGAGCAGTTCTTC
TRBJ1-4 | TRBD1 | TRBV20-1 | NA | CSASPGTGGYEKLFF | TGCAGTGCTAGTCCGGGAACAGGGGGATATGAAAAACTGTTTTTT
TRBJ1-2 | NA | TRBV7-9 | NA | CASSLGVIDYGYTF | TGTGCCAGCAGCTTAGGGGTTATCGACTATGGCTACACCTTC
TRBJ2-1 | NA | TRBV6-6 | NA | CASSPLGSSISYNEQFF | TGTGCCAGCAGTCCTCTCGGGTCTTCGATCTCCTACAATGAGCAGTTCTTC
TRBJ1-6 | NA | TRBV3-1/TRBV3-2 | NA | CASAAVAGTSPLHF | TGTGCCAGCGCCGCCGTGGCAGGCACTTCACCCCTCCACTTT
TRBJ1-4 | TRBD1 | TRBV19 | NA | CATSTGAPDEKLFF | TGTGCCACTTCGACAGGGGCCCCCGATGAAAAACTGTTTTTT
TRBJ1-4 | NA | TRBV21-1 | few | CASSKNEVGCSDCCEKLFF | TGTGCCAGCAGCAAAAATGAAGTGGGGTGCTCGGATTGTTGTGAAAAACTGTTTTTT
TRBJ2-2 | NA | TRBV14 | NA | CASSQDAGELFF | TGTGCCAGCAGCCAAGATGCCGGGGAGCTGTTTTTT
TRBJ2-7 | NA | TRBV12-3/TRBV12-4 | NA | CASSLLVGRLNF | TGTGCCAGCAGTTTATTGGTTGGGAGGTTGAACTTC
TRBJ1-3 | NA | TRBV9 | NA | CASSVETTSGNTIYF | TGTGCCAGCAGCGTAGAAACTACCTCTGGAAACACCATATATTTT
TRBJ1-5 | TRBD1 | TRBV6-5 | NA | CATWTGNQPQHF | TGTGCCACCTGGACAGGGAATCAGCCCCAGCATTTT
TRBJ1-2 | NA | TRBV5-4 | NA | CASSPSIMDYGYTF | TGTGCCAGCTCCCCGAGCATAATGGACTATGGCTACACCTTC
TRBJ2-3 | NA | TRBV6-5 | once | CASKHSEYDTQYF | TGTGCCAGCAAGCATTCCGAGTACGATACGCAGTATTTT
TRBJ2-2 | NA | TRBV30 | NA | CAWSVIRTGELFF | TGTGCCTGGAGTGTAATCCGGACCGGGGAGCTGTTTTTT
TRBJ2-4 | NA | TRBV11-2 | once | CASSPNMDPNIQYF | TGTGCCAGCAGCCCGAACATGGACCCAAACATTCAGTACTTC
TRBJ1-5 | TRBD1 | TRBV24-1 | NA | CATSDSQGAGSNQPQHF | TGTGCCACCAGTGATTCCCAGGGGGCGGGGAGCAATCAGCCCCAGCATTTT
TRBJ2-7 | NA | TRBV14 | NA | CASSHIDRPYEQYF | TGTGCCAGCAGCCACATTGACAGACCCTACGAGCAGTACTTC
TRBJ1-1 | TRBD1 | TRBV5-1 | NA | CASSVTGANTEAFF | TGCGCCAGCAGCGTTACAGGGGCGAACACTGAAGCTTTCTTT
TRBJ2-3 | TRBD2 | TRBV7-2 | once | CASSLVGGAGTDTQYF | TGTGCCAGCAGCTTAGTCGGGGGGGCAGGCACAGATACGCAGTATTTT
TRBJ1-2 | NA | TRBV28 | NA | CASSSPGLYGYTF | TGTGCCAGCAGTTCACCAGGGCTCTATGGCTACACCTTC
TRBJ1-5 | TRBD1 | TRBV28 | NA | CASSFETGFYQPQHF | TGTGCCAGCAGTTTCGAGACAGGGTTCTATCAGCCCCAGCATTTT
TRBJ1-2 | TRBD1 | TRBV27 | NA | CASKTQGIDGYTF | TGTGCCAGCAAGACACAGGGGATCGATGGCTACACCTTC
TRBJ1-6 | NA | TRBV10-3 | few | CAIKAQGLYNSPLHF | TGTGCCATCAAGGCCCAGGGCTTGTATAATTCACCCCTCCACTTT
TRBJ2-6 | NA | TRBV5-8 | NA | CASSLLYSGANVLTF | TGTGCCAGCAGCTTGCTTTACTCTGGGGCCAACGTCCTGACTTTC
TRBJ1-4 | NA | TRBV7-6 | NA | CASSSLRGEKLFF | TGTGCCAGCAGCTCCCTGCGGGGTGAAAAACTGTTTTTT
TRBJ2-2 | NA | TRBV7-2 | NA | CASSLGSVLNTGELFF | TGTGCCAGCAGCTTAGGTTCCGTGCTGAACACCGGGGAGCTGTTTTTT
TRBJ2-3 | NA | TRBV3-1/TRBV3-2 | NA | CASSLGTPSAQYF | TGTGCCAGCAGCCTGGGGACACCGAGTGCGCAGTATTTT
TRBJ2-6 | NA | TRBV5-5 | NA | CASSFRRSDSGANVLTF | TGTGCCAGCAGCTTTAGGAGGAGCGACTCTGGGGCCAACGTCCTGACTTTC